One T cell receptor (beta chain) is described in this entry. The data were taken from a study of blood T cell repertoires in COVID-19. Profiled with immunoSEQ multiplex PCR; TCRdb holds only in-frame clones, not every one. The profile shows 180,000 or so clones, less than 80% of them singletons. Germline V gene sequence: CDR1 MNHEY, CDR2 SVGEGT. Trimming took off 2 bases at V and 1 base at J, with 24 bases between the two ends. The CDR3 contains 19 residues. The V and J genes are TRBV6-2 or TRBV6-3 and TRBJ2-7; perhaps TRBD2 as D (6 bases). Sequencing was done on a sample of peripheral blood. The source is a man aged 50 to 60 who had recovered from COVID-19. The CDR3 DNA follows: TGTGCCAGCAGTTACGGGACTTTTTGGGCTAGCGAGAGTTCCTACGAGCAGTACTTC. Its protein is CASSYGTFWASESSYEQYF.